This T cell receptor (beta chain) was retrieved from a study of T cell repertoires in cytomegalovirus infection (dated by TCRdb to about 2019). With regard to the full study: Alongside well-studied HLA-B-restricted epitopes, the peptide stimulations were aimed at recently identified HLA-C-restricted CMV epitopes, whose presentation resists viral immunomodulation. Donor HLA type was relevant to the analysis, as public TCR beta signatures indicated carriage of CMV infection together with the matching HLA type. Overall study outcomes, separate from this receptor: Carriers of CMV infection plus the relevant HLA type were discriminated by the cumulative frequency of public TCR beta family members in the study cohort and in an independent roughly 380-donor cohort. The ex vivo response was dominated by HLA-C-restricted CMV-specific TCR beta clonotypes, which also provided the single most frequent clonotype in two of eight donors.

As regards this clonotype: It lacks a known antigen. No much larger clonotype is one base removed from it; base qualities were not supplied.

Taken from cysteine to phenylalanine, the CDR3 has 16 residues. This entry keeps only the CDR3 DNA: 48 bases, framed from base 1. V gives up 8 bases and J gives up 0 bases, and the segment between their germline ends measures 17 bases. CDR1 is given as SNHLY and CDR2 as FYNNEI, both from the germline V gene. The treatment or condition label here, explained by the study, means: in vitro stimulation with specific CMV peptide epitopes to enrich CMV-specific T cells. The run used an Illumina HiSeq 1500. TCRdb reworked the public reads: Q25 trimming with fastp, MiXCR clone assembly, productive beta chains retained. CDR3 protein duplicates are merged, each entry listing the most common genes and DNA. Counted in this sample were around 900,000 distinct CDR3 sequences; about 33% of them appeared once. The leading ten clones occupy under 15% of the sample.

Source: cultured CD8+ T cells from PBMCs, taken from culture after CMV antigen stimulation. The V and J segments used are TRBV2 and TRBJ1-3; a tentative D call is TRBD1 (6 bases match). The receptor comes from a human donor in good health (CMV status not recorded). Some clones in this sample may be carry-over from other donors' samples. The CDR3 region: CASGWTAVASGNTIYF. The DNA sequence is TGTGCCAGCGGTTGGACAGCGGTGGCCTCTGGAAACACCATATATTTT.